The clone carrying this TCR beta chain was seen more than once but under ten times. Its antigen is undetermined. TCRdb's copy holds only in-frame clones and misses some; the assay was immunoSEQ multiplex PCR. Of more than 60,000 clones listed, 55% to 75% are singletons. There are 15 residues in the CDR3. Germline V lookup: CDR1 LNHNV, CDR2 YYDKDF (reference sequence). Trimming took 1 base from V and 1 from J; bases not matched to a gene: 3. Culture lasted under 13 days before CD4+ T cell isolation. This sample is part of a study of vaccination effects on CD4 cells after COVID-19. For the study at large: Participants each got two BNT162b2 or mRNA-1273 vaccine doses. For each well, some 2 million PBMC were cultured with 10 IU/ml IL-2 and roughly 9.2 ug/ml peptides. Study results and limitations: At late timepoints after vaccination, vaccine- and infection-induced clones shrank markedly.

This material consisted of CD4+ T cells from PBMCs cultured without peptide, taken before COVID-19 vaccination. The chain employs TRBV15 and TRBJ2-7; 8 nucleotides line up with TRBD1. The TCR originated in a human donor who had a prior SARS-CoV-2 infection. CDR3 region: CATSRVGDRSYEQYF. In nucleotides, the CDR3 is TGTGCCACCAGCAGAGTGGGGGACAGGTCCTACGAGCAGTACTTC. The whole variable domain, filled in from reference TRBV15 and TRBJ2-7, reads DAMVIQNPRYQVTQFGKPVTLSCSQTLNHNVMYWYQQKSSQAPKLLFHYYDKDFNNEADTPDNFQSRRPNTSFCFLDIRSPGLGDTAMYLCATSRVGDRSYEQYFGPGTRLTVT.